This T cell receptor beta chain was captured in a study of shared clonotypes between healthy human individuals. Study-level information: Three plates were used per donor for CD4 naive, three for CD4 memory, two for CD8 naive and one for CD8 memory.

Per sorted-subset replicate PCR, input was around 200 ng DNA, representing around 28,000 T cell genomes. Sequencing was performed with immunoSEQ multiplex PCR; in TCRdb, only in-frame clones are kept and a portion is missing. This table has more than 2 million clones, 90% to 95% appearing once. This clone has just one count. CDR3 length: 16 amino acids. The germline V gene encodes CDR1 MNHEY and CDR2 SVGAGI. V was pared by 2 bases and J by 7 bases, with 8 bases of the junction left unmatched. The chain recombines TRBV6-5 with TRBJ2-1, with TRBD2 matching over 10 bases. This TCR was recovered from a young man in good health. Input material: naive CD4+ T cells sorted from blood. As for subset: CD45RA+ positively selected. The CDR3 DNA follows: TGTGCCAGCAGTTACCCTCTGACTAGCGGGTCAAATGAGCAGTTCTTC. Translating it yields CASSYPLTSGSNEQFF.